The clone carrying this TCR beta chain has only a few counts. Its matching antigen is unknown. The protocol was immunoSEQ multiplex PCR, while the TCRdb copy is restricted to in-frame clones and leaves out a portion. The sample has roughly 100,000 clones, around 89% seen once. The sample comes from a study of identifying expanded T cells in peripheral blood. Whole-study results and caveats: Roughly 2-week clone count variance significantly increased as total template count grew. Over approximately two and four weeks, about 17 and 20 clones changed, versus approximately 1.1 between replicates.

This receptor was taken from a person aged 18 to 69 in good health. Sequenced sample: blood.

The CDR3 is CASSPGTGGSPLHF. The CDR3 nucleotides read TGCGCCAGCAGTCCCGGGACAGGGGGATCACCCCTCCACTTT. The chain joins TRBV10-2 to TRBJ1-6; TRBD1 agrees at 11 bases. The germline V gene encodes CDR1 WSHSY and CDR2 SAAADI. The CDR3 loop spans 14 amino acids. V lost 5 bases and J lost 10; bases outside the gene matches: 4.